Included here is one T cell receptor beta chain sequence, with context. The antigen remains undetermined. The data were taken from a study of Ad26.COV2.S vaccination and SARS-CoV-2 variants. Findings of the study overall: The TCR breadth and depth analyses may have understated or missed part of the total T cell responses. Reported post-vaccination CD8+ and CD4+ T cell responses to spike showed substantial breadth. Placebo recipients had lower spike-specific TCR breadth than vaccine recipients. Vaccinees and placebo recipients showed similar non-spike TCR breadth.

Clones were sequenced by immunoSEQ multiplex PCR, and TCRdb holds only the in-frame ones, with some missing. The sample has 350,000 to 450,000 clones; about 90% are singletons. CDR3 size: 13 residues. V dropped 1 base and J dropped 4 bases, with 6 bases sitting between them. The receptor comes from a human donor who had recovered from COVID-19. This chain links TRBV12-3 or TRBV12-4 with TRBJ2-3; D uncertain. Source: peripheral blood, taken after recovery from COVID-19. CDR3: CASSLGGPDTQYF. The CDR3 DNA reads TGTGCCAGCAGTTTAGGCGGCCCAGATACGCAGTATTTT.